This T cell receptor beta chain was retrieved from a study of blood T cell repertoires in COVID-19. Study in general: Sources were T cells, B-cell-depleted T cells, or PBMCs; the material itself was cDNA or gDNA.

The authors' processing: For nucleated cells, counts were estimated from reference gene primer amplification. The protocol was immunoSEQ multiplex PCR, while the TCRdb copy is restricted to in-frame clones and leaves out a portion. V and J calls and clone size follow that table, whereas D and trimming were derived from the DNA. The data hold some 490,000 clones, with around 85% observed a single time. In germline, CDR1 is LGHNA, CDR2 YNFKEQ. The ends were cut back, 4 bases at V and 3 bases at J, with 15 bases in the middle. The CDR3 runs to 16 residues. The rearrangement joins TRBV4-2 to TRBJ2-2; TRBD1 might be the D (6 bases). The sequenced material came from peripheral blood. This TCR was sampled from a human donor in a cohort sampled during active COVID-19. DNA for the CDR3: TGTGCCAGCAGCCGGGACCCTGGGGGCGACACCGGGGAGCTGTTTTTT. Protein sequence: CASSRDPGGDTGELFF.